A selection of T cell receptor beta chains follows, all from one sample in a study of a mutant IDH1 vaccine in newly diagnosed glioma. Which antigens these TCRs recognize remains unknown. This table comes from immunoSEQ multiplex PCR, and its TCRdb copy is limited to in-frame clones, with some not included. Here the sample spans some 64,000 clones, approximately 88% being singletons. The sample consisted of PBMCs, taken from a glioma patient whose treatment included an IDH1 peptide vaccine. The origin of the receptors is a woman in her fifties or sixties with glioma. Both conserved end residues are part of each CDR3. Each record gives: V gene, J gene, clone size, D gene, CDR3 DNA, CDR3 protein. A D gene is named only where the DNA matches it firmly. Some rows mark clone size as missing; the rest say once, few, many or name a class of expanded clone.

>TRBV6-5|TRBJ1-2|-|-
TGTGCCAGCAGTTCGGGGGGTTCGAACTATGGCTACACCTTC
CASSSGGSNYGYTF
>TRBV19|TRBJ2-7|once|-
TGTGCCAGTAGTCAAACAGGAGCGACCTACGAGCAGTACTTC
CASSQTGATYEQYF
>TRBV7-9|TRBJ1-5|-|TRBD1
TGTGCCAGCAGCTTAACAGGCTCCCAGGGGGATAGCAATCAGCCCCAGCATTTT
CASSLTGSQGDSNQPQHF
>TRBV18|TRBJ2-2|-|-
TGTGCCAGCTCACCACTCGGGGGGAACACCGGGGAGCTGTTTTTT
CASSPLGGNTGELFF
>TRBV9|TRBJ1-1|once|TRBD1
TGTGCCAGCGCTCTAAGGGACAGATCTCCTGAAGCTTTCTTT
CASALRDRSPEAFF
>TRBV2|TRBJ2-7|-|TRBD1
TGTGCCAGCCGACGAGGGGACAGTGACTACGAGCAGTACTTC
CASRRGDSDYEQYF
>TRBV7-9|TRBJ1-3|-|TRBD1
TGTGCCAGCAGCCCAGTGGACAGGGGGCAACGAAACACCATATATTTT
CASSPVDRGQRNTIYF
>TRBV2|TRBJ1-3|-|-
TGTGCCAGCAGTAGGAACAGGGACCCTGGAAACACCATATATTTT
CASSRNRDPGNTIYF
>TRBV10-2|TRBJ1-2|-|-
TGCGCCAGCAGTGAGTCGATTTCCGGGAATTGGCAGGACTCCTATGGCTACACCTTC
CASSESISGNWQDSYGYTF
>TRBV7-8|TRBJ2-5|-|TRBD2
TGTGCCAGCAGTACCCTGGGACTAGCGATTCTGGAGACCCAGTACTTC
CASSTLGLAILETQYF
>TRBV7-9|TRBJ2-7|-|TRBD1
TGTGCCAGCAGCCAGGGGACAGCGATTAGCTACGAGCAGTACTTC
CASSQGTAISYEQYF
>TRBV11-2|TRBJ1-4|-|-
TGTGCCAGCAGCCTGCGAAGCTTGGGCGGAAAACTGTTTTTT
CASSLRSLGGKLFF
>TRBV28|TRBJ1-5|-|-
TGTGCCAGCAGTTTATTAGTTAGCAATCAGCCCCAGCATTTT
CASSLLVSNQPQHF
>TRBV6-1|TRBJ1-2|-|-
TGTGCCAGCAGTTCGCCGGTTAGCCACTATGGCTACACCTTC
CASSSPVSHYGYTF
>TRBV2|TRBJ1-1|-|-
TGTGCCAGCAGAGAAAACACCTCACCTCAAAATAAAGCTTTCTTT
CASRENTSPQNKAFF
>TRBV28|TRBJ1-6|-|-
TGTGCCAGCAGTCCCGCGACGGGCCACATCAATTCACCCCTCCACTTT
CASSPATGHINSPLHF
>TRBV27|TRBJ2-5|once|TRBD2
TGTGCCAGCAGTCCACGGACTAGCGGCAACCAAGAGACCCAGTACTTC
CASSPRTSGNQETQYF
>TRBV5-1|TRBJ2-5|-|TRBD2
TGCGCCAGCGGGAGACTAGCGGGGGAAGAGACCCAGTACTTC
CASGRLAGEETQYF
>TRBV19|TRBJ1-4|-|TRBD1
TGTGCCAGTAGTATAAAGGGGGCGAGAAGTGAAAAACTGTTTTTT
CASSIKGARSEKLFF
>TRBV7-6|TRBJ2-5|-|TRBD2
TGTGCCAGCAGCCAAGGACTAGCTAGGGAGACCCAGTACTTC
CASSQGLARETQYF
>TRBV7-9|TRBJ2-7|-|-
TGTGCCAGCAGCACTCCAGGGACCCCCTACGAGCAGTACTTC
CASSTPGTPYEQYF
>TRBV19|TRBJ1-1|-|-
TGTGCCAGTAGCTCGAGTACACTAACTGAAGCTTTCTTT
CASSSSTLTEAFF
>TRBV13|TRBJ2-1|-|TRBD2
TGTGCCAGCAGCTTAGTAGCGGGGGGGCCCAATGAGCAGTTCTTC
CASSLVAGGPNEQFF
>TRBV5-5|TRBJ1-6|-|-
TGTGCCAGCAGCCCCCCCACCGGGACACTGAGCTCCTATAATTCACCCCTCCACTTT
CASSPPTGTLSSYNSPLHF
>TRBV5-8|TRBJ1-5|-|-
TGTGCCAGCAGCCCGGGGGCCAATATCAATCAGCCCCAGCATTTT
CASSPGANINQPQHF
>TRBV30|TRBJ1-2|-|-
TGTGCCTGGAGTTCCGGGCTTACTCAACGGTATGGCTACACCTTC
CAWSSGLTQRYGYTF
>TRBV10-3|TRBJ1-2|-|-
TGTGCCATCAGTGAGTCGGTTAACTATGGCTACACCTTC
CAISESVNYGYTF
>TRBV6-1|TRBJ2-3|-|TRBD2
TGTGCCAGCATCCCTAGCGGGGGGAGTCTTTATACGCAGTATTTT
CASIPSGGSLYTQYF
>TRBV7-6|TRBJ2-2|-|-
TGTGCCAGCAGCTTTTCTGGGGGTCCCGGGGAGCTGTTTTTT
CASSFSGGPGELFF
>TRBV27|TRBJ2-1|-|TRBD2
TGTGCCAGCAGTCCCCCCGGGGGGAACTCCTACAATGAGCAGTTCTTC
CASSPPGGNSYNEQFF
>TRBV14|TRBJ2-7|-|-
TGTGCCAGCAGCCGCTGGTACGAGCAGTACTTC
CASSRWYEQYF
>TRBV30|TRBJ2-2|-|TRBD2
TGTGCCTGGACCTCTTCTAGCGGGGGGTTCAACACCGGGGAGCTGTTTTTT
CAWTSSSGGFNTGELFF
>TRBV5-1|TRBJ2-1|-|TRBD2
TGCGCCAGCAGGGGCGGGGGGGCCGCCCCCCATGAGCAGTTCTTC
CASRGGGAAPHEQFF
>TRBV28|TRBJ2-7|-|-
TGTGCCAGCTTGGGTCCAGGGAGGTACGAGCAGTACTTC
CASLGPGRYEQYF
>TRBV9|TRBJ2-1|-|TRBD2
TGTGCCAGCAGTTCCGTCGGGGGGTTCTACAATGAGCAGTTCTTC
CASSSVGGFYNEQFF
>TRBV10-3|TRBJ1-2|-|-
TGTGCCATCAGTGAGTCGCCAGGGTATAACTATGGTTACACCTTC
CAISESPGYNYGYTF
>TRBV5-4|TRBJ2-1|once|-
TGTGCCAGCAGCTCTAGATCCTTACGGGATGAGCAGTTCTTC
CASSSRSLRDEQFF
>TRBV5-1|TRBJ1-3|-|TRBD1
TGCGCCAGCAGCTTGTTTGGAGGACAGGTGCCATCCTCTGGAAACACCATATATTTT
CASSLFGGQVPSSGNTIYF
>TRBV27|TRBJ2-5|-|TRBD2
TGTGCCAGCAGTTTGGTAGCGGGGGGCCCCCGGGAGACCCAGTACTTC
CASSLVAGGPRETQYF
>TRBV7-9|TRBJ2-7|-|-
TGTGCCAGCAGCTTAGCAGGTTACGGTTACGAGCAGTACTTC
CASSLAGYGYEQYF
>TRBV10-2|TRBJ2-5|-|TRBD2
TGCGCCAGCAGGGGACTAGCGGGGGAAGAGACCCAGTACTTC
CASRGLAGEETQYF
>TRBV5-1|TRBJ1-6|-|-
TGCGCCAGCAGCTTGGCGGGTAATTCACCCCTCCACTTT
CASSLAGNSPLHF
>TRBV12-5|TRBJ2-5|-|-
TGTGCTAGTGCCAAAACGGGGCTGTACCAAGAGACCCAGTACTTC
CASAKTGLYQETQYF
>TRBV28|TRBJ1-4|-|-
TGTGCCAGCAGTTTTCTTCAGGTTAATGAAAAACTGTTTTTT
CASSFLQVNEKLFF
>TRBV6-1|TRBJ2-7|-|-
TGTGCCAGCAGATTGACCGCAAGCTCCTACGAGCAGTACTTC
CASRLTASSYEQYF
>TRBV27|TRBJ1-5|-|-
TGTGCCAGCAGTATCATAAGGGATCAGCCCCAGCATTTT
CASSIIRDQPQHF
>TRBV6-1|TRBJ1-5|-|-
TGTGCCAGCATATCCCCTCTTAGCAATCAGCCCCAGCATTTT
CASISPLSNQPQHF
>TRBV7-2|TRBJ2-1|-|-
TGTGCCAGCAGCTTAGCGGGGGCGGACTACAATGAGCAGTTCTTC
CASSLAGADYNEQFF